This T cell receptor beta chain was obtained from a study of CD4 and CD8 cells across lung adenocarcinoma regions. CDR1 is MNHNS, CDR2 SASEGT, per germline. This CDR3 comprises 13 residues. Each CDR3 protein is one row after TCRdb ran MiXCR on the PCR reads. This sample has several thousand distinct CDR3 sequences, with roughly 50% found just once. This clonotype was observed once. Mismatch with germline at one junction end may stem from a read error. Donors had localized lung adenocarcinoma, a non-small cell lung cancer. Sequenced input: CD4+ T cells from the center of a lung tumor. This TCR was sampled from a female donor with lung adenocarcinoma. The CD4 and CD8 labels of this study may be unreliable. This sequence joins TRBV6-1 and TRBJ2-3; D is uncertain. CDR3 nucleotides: TGTGCCACCGGGTACCCAGCCACAGACACTCAGTATTTC. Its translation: CATGYPATDTQYF.